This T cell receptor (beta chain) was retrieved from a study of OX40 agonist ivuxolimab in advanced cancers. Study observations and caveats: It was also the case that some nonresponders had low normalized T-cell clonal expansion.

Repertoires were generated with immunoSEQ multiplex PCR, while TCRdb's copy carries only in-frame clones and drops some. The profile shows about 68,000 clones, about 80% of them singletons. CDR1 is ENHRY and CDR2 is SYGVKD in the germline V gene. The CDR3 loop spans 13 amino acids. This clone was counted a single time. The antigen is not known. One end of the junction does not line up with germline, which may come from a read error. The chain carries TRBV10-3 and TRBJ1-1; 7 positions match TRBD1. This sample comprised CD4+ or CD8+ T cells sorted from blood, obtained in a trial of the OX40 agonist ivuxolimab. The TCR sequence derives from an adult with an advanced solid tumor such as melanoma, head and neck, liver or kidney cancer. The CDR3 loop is CASSYLGQTEAFF. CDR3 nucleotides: TGTGCCAGCAGTTACTTGGGACAGACTGAAGCCTTCTTT.